This record looks at one T cell receptor (beta chain) sequence and its context. Its antigen remains unidentified. These data are taken from a study of T cell responses to AZD1222 COVID-19 vaccine. Libraries were prepared by immunoSEQ multiplex PCR; TCRdb keeps only in-frame clonotypes and omits some of them. The sample lists under 95,000 clones, around 89% occurring once. Study findings and constraints: The repertoires were collected only after the peak T cell response.

This clonotype originated in an adult in good health. The sample here was peripheral blood, taken on day 0 of AZD1222 vaccination.

This chain's CDR3 is CASSPWGGFGNTIYF. The CDR3 DNA sequence: TGTGCCAGCAGCCCCTGGGGGGGATTTGGAAACACCATATATTTT. This chain connects TRBV3-1 (or the pseudogene TRBV3-2) to TRBJ1-3; perhaps TRBD1 as D (5 bases). This CDR3 region has 15 residues. The germline CDR1 and CDR2 sequences are LGHDT and YNNKEL (reference sequence). V lost 4 bases and J lost 3, with 13 bases in between.